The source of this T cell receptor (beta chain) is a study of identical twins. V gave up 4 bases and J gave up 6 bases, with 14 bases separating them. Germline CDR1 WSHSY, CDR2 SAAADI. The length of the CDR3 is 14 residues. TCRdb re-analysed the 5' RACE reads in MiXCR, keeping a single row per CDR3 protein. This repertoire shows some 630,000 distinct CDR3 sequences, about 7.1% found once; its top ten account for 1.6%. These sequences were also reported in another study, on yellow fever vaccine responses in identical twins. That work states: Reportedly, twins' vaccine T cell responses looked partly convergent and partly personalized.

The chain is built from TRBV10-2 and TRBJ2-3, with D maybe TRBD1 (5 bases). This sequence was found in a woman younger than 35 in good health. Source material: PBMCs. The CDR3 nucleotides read TGCGCCAGCAGTGTCGGCAGGGTGTTGGATACGCAGTATTTT. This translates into CASSVGRVLDTQYF.